The 11 T cell receptor beta chains listed next were all sequenced from one sample in a study of OX40 agonist ivuxolimab in advanced cancers. Measured with immunoSEQ multiplex PCR; TCRdb has only the in-frame clones, and not every one. Among 75,000 to 80,000 clones, around four fifths were seen once, and the ten largest hold around 0.8%. The starting material was CD4+ or CD8+ T cells sorted from blood, obtained in a trial of the OX40 agonist ivuxolimab. The receptors here all came from an adult with an advanced solid tumor such as melanoma, head and neck, liver or kidney cancer.

The chain combines TRBV4-3 with TRBJ1-2; tentatively, D is TRBD1 (5 bases). Trimming stripped 4 bases from V and 4 bases from J, with 16 bases between. Germline V CDR1 and CDR2: LGHNA, YSLEER. The CDR3 contains 15 residues. This chain's CDR3 is CASSPGTGHTYGYTF. The CDR3 DNA follows: TGCGCCAGCAGCCCCGGGACGGGCCATACCTATGGCTACACCTTC.

This clone was recorded once. The rearrangement uses TRBV6-6 and TRBJ1-4; 8 bases are shared with TRBD1. CDR1 is MNHNY, CDR2 SVGAGI, per germline (reference sequence). The CDR3 spans 13 residues. Trimming removed 8 bases from V and 4 bases from J; junction bases left unmatched: 3. The DNA of the CDR3 is TGTGCCAGCGGCGACAGGGGTAATGAAAAACTGTTTTTT. It yields the protein CASGDRGNEKLFF.

The chain recombines TRBV12-1 with TRBJ2-5; the table's D call of TRBD2 was not tested on the DNA. TRBV12-1 is tagged as a pseudogene. The CDR3 sequence is 19 residues long. CDR3 sequence: CASSVVVPWGHPGGETQYF. The CDR3, as DNA: TGTGCCAGCAGCGTTGTGGTCCCGTGGGGACATCCGGGAGGAGAGACCCAGTACTTC.

This chain links TRBV9 with TRBJ1-1, with 7 bases that match TRBD1. J was trimmed by 0 bases and V by 2 bases; bases with no gene match: 10. The V gene's germline CDR1 is SGDLS and CDR2 YYNGEE. The CDR3 runs 17 residues. The CDR3: CASSVILPGQLNTEAFF. DNA of the CDR3: TGTGCCAGCAGCGTCATACTCCCGGGACAGCTGAACACTGAAGCTTTCTTT. The full variable domain, rest sourced from reference TRBV9 and TRBJ1-1, is DSGVTQTPKHLITATGQRVTLRCSPRSGDLSVYWYQQSLDQGLQFLIQYYNGEERAKGNILERFSAQQFPDLHSELNLSSLELGDSALYFCASSVILPGQLNTEAFFGQGTRLTVV.

A remark on this clone: The sample has other DNA sequences that encode this CDR3 too. This chain links TRBV6-1 with TRBJ2-7; the D gene is possibly TRBD1 (6 bases). CDR1 and CDR2 from the germline V gene are MNHNS and SASEGT. Trimming stripped 2 bases from V and 3 bases from J, with 11 bases between. CDR3 length: 14 amino acids. The CDR3 DNA is TGTGCCAGCAGTGAATTGGGCAGGGGCTACGAGCAGTACTTC. Protein product: CASSELGRGYEQYF.

V and J are TRBV18 and TRBJ1-1, with no clear D. The CDR3 is 14 amino acids. V was pared by 3 bases and J by 4 bases, with 12 bases between. CDR1 KGHSH and CDR2 LQKENI come from the germline V gene. The CDR3 loop is CASSPSGAGTEAFF. CDR3 nucleotide sequence: TGTGCCAGCTCACCGAGCGGCGCCGGCACTGAAGCTTTCTTT.

This rearrangement joins TRBV18 to TRBJ1-6, with D maybe TRBD1 (5 bases). In germline, CDR1 is KGHSH, CDR2 LQKENI. This CDR3 has 15 amino acids. Trimming removed 3 bases at V and 7 bases at J, with 13 bases between. CDR3 DNA sequence: TGTGCCAGCTCACCCGGGGGGGGAGAGAATTCACCCCTCCACTTT. Translated, it gives CASSPGGGENSPLHF.

The genes are TRBV5-6 and TRBJ2-4; tentatively, D is TRBD1 or TRBD2 (6 bases each). The CDR3 consists of 14 residues. The V gene lost 1 base and the J gene lost 8 bases, with 13 bases spanning the gap. Germline loops: CDR1 SGHDT, CDR2 YYEEEE. The CDR3 reads CASSLFGGRHIQYF. The DNA for the CDR3 is TGTGCCAGCAGCTTGTTTGGGGGGCGACACATTCAGTACTTC.

This chain links TRBV10-1 with TRBJ2-1; D remains unclear. The germline V gene has CDR1 WNHNN and CDR2 SYGVQD (reference sequence). The CDR3 length is 17 residues. V gave up 0 bases and J gave up 0 bases, with 12 bases separating them. CDR3 sequence: CASSESVAASSYNEQFF. CDR3 DNA: TGCGCCAGCAGTGAGTCGGTTGCGGCAAGCTCCTACAATGAGCAGTTCTTC.

In DNA, the CDR3 is TGTGCCAGTAGAGGCTGGGCGGGAGAGTCCTACAATGAGCAGTTCTTC. This translates into CASRGWAGESYNEQFF. The chain carries TRBV19 and TRBJ2-1, with TRBD2 identical over 7 bases. V lost 6 bases, J lost 1 base, and 9 bases stayed unmatched. In germline, CDR1 is LNHDA, CDR2 SQIVND (reference sequence). The CDR3 runs to 16 residues.

V is TRBV6-6 and J is TRBJ1-2; D perhaps matches TRBD1 (6 bases). The germline gives CDR1 MNHNY, CDR2 SVGAGI (reference sequence). V gave up 5 bases and J gave up 3 bases, with 13 bases separating them. This CDR3 has 14 residues. DNA for the CDR3: TGTGCCAGCAGTGCGGGACAAAGGGACTATGGCTACACCTTC. Protein: CASSAGQRDYGYTF.